This T cell receptor beta chain is drawn from a study of early T cells in non-severe SARS-CoV-2 infection. This clonotype was seen more than once but under ten times. In TCRdb, the 5' RACE reads were re-called with MiXCR into one record per CDR3 protein. This table holds some 35,000 distinct CDR3 sequences, 6% to 8.5% found once. The receptor was derived from an adult who was a healthcare worker with PCR-confirmed SARS-CoV-2 infection or an uninfected control (not recorded which). The sample here was whole blood, taken at baseline.

CDR3 coding DNA: TGTGCCAGCAGCTTATTCGGCGGGGGCGCCTACGAGCAGTACTTC. It encodes CASSLFGGGAYEQYF. The rearrangement links TRBV7-9 to TRBJ2-7; a possible D gene is TRBD2 (7 bases). The germline CDR1 and CDR2 sequences are SEHNR and FQNEAQ (reference sequence). This CDR3 region has 15 residues. Between the trimmed V and J ends, which lost 2 bases and 2 bases, there was a span of 13 bases.